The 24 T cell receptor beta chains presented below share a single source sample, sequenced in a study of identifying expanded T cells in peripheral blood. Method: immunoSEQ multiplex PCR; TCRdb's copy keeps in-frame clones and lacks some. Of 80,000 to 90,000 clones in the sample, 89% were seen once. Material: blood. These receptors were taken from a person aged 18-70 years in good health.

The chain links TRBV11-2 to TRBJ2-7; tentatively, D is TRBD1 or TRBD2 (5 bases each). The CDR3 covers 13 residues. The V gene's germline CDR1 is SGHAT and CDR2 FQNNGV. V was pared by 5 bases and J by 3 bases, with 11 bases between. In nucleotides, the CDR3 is TGTGCCAGCAGCCTGGGACGGATCTACGAGCAGTACTTC. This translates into CASSLGRIYEQYF.

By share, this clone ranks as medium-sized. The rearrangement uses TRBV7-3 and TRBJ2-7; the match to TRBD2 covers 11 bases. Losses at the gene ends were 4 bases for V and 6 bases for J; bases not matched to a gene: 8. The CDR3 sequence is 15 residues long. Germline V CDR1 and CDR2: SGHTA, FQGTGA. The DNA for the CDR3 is TGTGCCAGCAGCTCAACTAGCGGGAGTAACTCCGAGCAGTACTTC. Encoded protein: CASSSTSGSNSEQYF. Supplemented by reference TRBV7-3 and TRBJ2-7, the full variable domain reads GAGVSQTPSNKVTEKGKYVELRCDPISGHTALYWYRQSLGQGPEFLIYFQGTGAADDSGLPNDRFFAVRPEGSVSTLKIQRTERGDSAVYLCASSSTSGSNSEQYFGPGTRLTVT.

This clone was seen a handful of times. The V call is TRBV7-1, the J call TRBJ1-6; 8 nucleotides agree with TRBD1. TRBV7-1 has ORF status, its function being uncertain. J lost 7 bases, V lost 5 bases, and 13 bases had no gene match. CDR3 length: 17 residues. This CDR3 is CASSPDRGLGANSPLHF. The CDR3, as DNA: TGTGCCAGCAGCCCAGACAGGGGATTAGGGGCCAATTCACCCCTCCACTTT.

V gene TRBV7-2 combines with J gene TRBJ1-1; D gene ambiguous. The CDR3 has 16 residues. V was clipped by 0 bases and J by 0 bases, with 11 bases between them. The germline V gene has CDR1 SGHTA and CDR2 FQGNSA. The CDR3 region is CASSLAHGVMNTEAFF. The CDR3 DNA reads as TGTGCCAGCAGCTTAGCGCATGGGGTTATGAACACTGAAGCTTTCTTT. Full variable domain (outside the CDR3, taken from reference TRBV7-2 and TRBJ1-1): GAGVSQSPSNKVTEKGKDVELRCDPISGHTALYWYRQSLGQGLEFLIYFQGNSAPDKSGLPSDRFSAERTGGSVSTLTIQRTQQEDSAVYLCASSLAHGVMNTEAFFGQGTRLTVV.

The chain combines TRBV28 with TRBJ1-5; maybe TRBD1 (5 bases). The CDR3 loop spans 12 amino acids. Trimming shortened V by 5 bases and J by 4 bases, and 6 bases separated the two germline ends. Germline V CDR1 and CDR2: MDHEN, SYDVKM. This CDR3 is CASSQGNQPQHF. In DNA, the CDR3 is TGTGCCAGCAGTCAGGGTAATCAGCCCCAGCATTTT.

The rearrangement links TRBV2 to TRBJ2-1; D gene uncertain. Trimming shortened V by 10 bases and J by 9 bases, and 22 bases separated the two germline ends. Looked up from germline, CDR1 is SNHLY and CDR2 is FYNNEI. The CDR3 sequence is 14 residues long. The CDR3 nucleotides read TGTGCCACCGCGGCACGGACCGCCCAAGGTGAGCAGTTCTTC. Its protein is CATAARTAQGEQFF.

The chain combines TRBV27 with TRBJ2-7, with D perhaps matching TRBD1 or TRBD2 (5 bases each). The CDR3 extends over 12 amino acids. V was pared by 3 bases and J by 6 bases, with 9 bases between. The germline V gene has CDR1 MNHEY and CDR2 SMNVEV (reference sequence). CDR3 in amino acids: CASSFGGGEQYF. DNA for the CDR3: TGTGCCAGCAGTTTTGGGGGTGGCGAGCAGTACTTC.

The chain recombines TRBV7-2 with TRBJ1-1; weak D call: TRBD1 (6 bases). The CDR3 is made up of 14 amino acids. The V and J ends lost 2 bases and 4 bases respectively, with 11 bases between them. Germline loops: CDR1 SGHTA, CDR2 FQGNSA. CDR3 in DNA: TGTGCCAGCAGCTTACGGCAGGGGACCACTGAAGCTTTCTTT. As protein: CASSLRQGTTEAFF.

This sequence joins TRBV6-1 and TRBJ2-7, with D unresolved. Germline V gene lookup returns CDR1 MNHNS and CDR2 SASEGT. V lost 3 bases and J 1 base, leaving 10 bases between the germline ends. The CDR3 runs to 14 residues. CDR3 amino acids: CASSEWSASYEQYF. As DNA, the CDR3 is TGTGCCAGCAGTGAGTGGTCAGCATCCTACGAGCAGTACTTC.

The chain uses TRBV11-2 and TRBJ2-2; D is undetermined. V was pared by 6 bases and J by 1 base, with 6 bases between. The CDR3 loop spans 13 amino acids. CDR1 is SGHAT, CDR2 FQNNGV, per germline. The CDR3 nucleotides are TGTGCCAGCAGGAACTGGAACACCGGGGAGCTGTTTTTT. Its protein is CASRNWNTGELFF.

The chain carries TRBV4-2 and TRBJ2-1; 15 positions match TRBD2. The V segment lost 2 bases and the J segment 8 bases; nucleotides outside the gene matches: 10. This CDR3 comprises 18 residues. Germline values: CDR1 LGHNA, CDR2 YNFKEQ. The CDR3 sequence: CASSQQYGTSGRSDEQFF. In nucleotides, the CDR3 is TGTGCCAGCAGCCAACAATACGGGACTAGCGGGAGGTCGGATGAGCAGTTCTTC.

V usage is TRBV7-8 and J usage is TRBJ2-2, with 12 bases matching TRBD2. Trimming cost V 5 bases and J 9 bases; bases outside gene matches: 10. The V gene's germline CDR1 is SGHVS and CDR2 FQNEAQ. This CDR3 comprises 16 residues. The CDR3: CASSPLAGGPFRELFF. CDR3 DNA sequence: TGTGCCAGCAGCCCTCTAGCGGGGGGGCCATTTCGGGAGCTGTTTTTT. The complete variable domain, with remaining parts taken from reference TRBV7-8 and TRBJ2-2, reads GAGVSQSPRYKVAKRGQDVALRCDPISGHVSLFWYQQALGQGPEFLTYFQNEAQLDKSGLPSDRFFAERPEGSVSTLKIQRTQQEDSAVYLCASSPLAGGPFRELFFGEGSRLTVL.

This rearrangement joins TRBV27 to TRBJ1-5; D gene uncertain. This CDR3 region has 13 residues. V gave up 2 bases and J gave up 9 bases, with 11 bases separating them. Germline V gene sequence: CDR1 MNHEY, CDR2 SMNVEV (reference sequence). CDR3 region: CASSLAPPMPQHF. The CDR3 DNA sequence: TGTGCCAGCAGTTTAGCCCCCCCCATGCCCCAGCATTTT.

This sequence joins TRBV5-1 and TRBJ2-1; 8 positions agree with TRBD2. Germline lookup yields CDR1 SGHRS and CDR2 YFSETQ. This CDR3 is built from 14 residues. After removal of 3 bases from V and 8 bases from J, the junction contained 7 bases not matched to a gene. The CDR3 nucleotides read TGCGCCAGCAGCTCCGTGACTAGCGCCGATGAGCAGTTCTTC. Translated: CASSSVTSADEQFF.

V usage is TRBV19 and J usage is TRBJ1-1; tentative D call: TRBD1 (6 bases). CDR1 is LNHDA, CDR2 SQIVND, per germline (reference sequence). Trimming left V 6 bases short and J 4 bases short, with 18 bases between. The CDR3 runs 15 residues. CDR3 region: CASSPDRGAGTEAFF. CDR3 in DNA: TGTGCCAGTAGCCCTGACCGGGGGGCGGGCACTGAAGCTTTCTTT.

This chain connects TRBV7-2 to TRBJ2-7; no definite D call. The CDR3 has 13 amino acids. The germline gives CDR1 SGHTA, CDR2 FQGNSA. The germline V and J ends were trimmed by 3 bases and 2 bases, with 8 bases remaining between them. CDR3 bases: TGTGCCAGCAGCTTGACCGGTGCCTACGAGCAGTACTTC. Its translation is CASSLTGAYEQYF.

The CDR3 DNA sequence: TGTGCCAGCAGCCCCGTCAGGGTCGAGCAGTACTTC. It is translated as CASSPVRVEQYF. This rearrangement joins TRBV9 to TRBJ2-7, with a possible D match to TRBD1 (5 bases). Trimming stripped 4 bases from V and 6 bases from J, with 11 bases between. CDR1 and CDR2 from the germline V gene are SGDLS and YYNGEE. This CDR3 region has 12 residues. Complete variable domain (other parts from reference TRBV9 and TRBJ2-7): DSGVTQTPKHLITATGQRVTLRCSPRSGDLSVYWYQQSLDQGLQFLIQYYNGEERAKGNILERFSAQQFPDLHSELNLSSLELGDSALYFCASSPVRVEQYFGPGTRLTVT.

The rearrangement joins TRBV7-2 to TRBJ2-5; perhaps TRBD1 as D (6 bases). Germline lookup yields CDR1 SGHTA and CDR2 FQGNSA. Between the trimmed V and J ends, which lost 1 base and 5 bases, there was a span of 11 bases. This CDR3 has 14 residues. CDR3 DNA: TGTGCCAGCAGCTTAGGGGACAAGAGGGAGACCCAGTACTTC. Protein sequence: CASSLGDKRETQYF.

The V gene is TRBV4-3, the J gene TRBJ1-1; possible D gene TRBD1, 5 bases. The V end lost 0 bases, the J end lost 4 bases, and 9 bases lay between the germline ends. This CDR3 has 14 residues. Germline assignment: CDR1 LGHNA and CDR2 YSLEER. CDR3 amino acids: CASSQEPGITEAFF. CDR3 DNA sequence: TGCGCCAGCAGCCAAGAACCAGGGATCACTGAAGCTTTCTTT.

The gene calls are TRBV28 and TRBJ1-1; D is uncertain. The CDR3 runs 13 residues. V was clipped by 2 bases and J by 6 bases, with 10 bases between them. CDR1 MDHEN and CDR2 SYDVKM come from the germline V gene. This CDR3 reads CASSLPAVAEAFF. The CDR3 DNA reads TGTGCCAGCAGTTTACCCGCGGTGGCTGAAGCTTTCTTT.

The CDR3 is CASSAGRFSNQPQHF. The CDR3 nucleotides are TGTGCCAGCAGTGCGGGACGGTTTAGCAATCAGCCCCAGCATTTT. The chain employs TRBV6-1 and TRBJ1-5; TRBD1 is a possible D gene (5 bases). There are 15 residues in the CDR3. Germline V gene data show CDR1 as MNHNS and CDR2 as SASEGT. V gave up 4 bases and J gave up 0 bases, with 10 bases separating them.

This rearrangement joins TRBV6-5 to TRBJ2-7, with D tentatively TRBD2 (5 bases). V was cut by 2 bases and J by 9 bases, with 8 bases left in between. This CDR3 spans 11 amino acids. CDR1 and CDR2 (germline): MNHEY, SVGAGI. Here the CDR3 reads CASSYNGMQYF. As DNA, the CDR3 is TGTGCCAGCAGTTACAACGGGATGCAGTACTTC.

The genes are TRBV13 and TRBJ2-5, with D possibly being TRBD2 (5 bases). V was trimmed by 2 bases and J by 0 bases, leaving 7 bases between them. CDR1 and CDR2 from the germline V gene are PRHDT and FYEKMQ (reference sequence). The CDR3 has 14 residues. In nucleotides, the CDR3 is TGTGCCAGCAGCTTAAAGCGGAACCAAGAGACCCAGTACTTC. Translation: CASSLKRNQETQYF. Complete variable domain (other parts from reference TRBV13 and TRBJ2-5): AAGVIQSPRHLIKEKRETATLKCYPIPRHDTVYWYQQGPGQDPQFLISFYEKMQSDKGSIPDRFSAQQFSDYHSELNMSSLELGDSALYFCASSLKRNQETQYFGPGTRLLVL.

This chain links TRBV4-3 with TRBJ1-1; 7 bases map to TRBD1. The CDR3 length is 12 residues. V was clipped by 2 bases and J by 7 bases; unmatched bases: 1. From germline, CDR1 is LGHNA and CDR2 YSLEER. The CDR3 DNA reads TGCGCCAGCAGCCAACGACAGGGTGAAGCTTTCTTT. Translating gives CASSQRQGEAFF.